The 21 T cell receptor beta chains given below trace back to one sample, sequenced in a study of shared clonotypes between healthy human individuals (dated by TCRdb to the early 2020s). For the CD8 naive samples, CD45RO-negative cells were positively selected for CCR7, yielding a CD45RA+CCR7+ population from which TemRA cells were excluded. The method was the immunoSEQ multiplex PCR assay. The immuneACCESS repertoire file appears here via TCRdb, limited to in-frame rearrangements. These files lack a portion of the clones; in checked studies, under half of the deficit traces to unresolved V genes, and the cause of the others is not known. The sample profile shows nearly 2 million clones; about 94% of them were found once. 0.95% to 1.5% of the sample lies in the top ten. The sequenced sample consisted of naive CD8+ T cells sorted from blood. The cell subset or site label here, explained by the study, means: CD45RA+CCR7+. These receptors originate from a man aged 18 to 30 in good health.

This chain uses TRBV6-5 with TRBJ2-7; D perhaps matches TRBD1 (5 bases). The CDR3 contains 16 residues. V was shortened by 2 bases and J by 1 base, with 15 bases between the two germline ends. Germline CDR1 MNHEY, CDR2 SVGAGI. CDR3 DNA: TGTGCCAGCAGTTACGGGTCGACAGAAACTTCCTACGAGCAGTACTTC. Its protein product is CASSYGSTETSYEQYF.

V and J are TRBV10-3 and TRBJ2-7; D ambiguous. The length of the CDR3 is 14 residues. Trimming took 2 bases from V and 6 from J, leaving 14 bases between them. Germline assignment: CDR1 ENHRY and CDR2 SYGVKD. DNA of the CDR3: TGTGCCATCAGTGAGCCTGGAACATTCGTCGAGCAGTACTTC. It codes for CAISEPGTFVEQYF.

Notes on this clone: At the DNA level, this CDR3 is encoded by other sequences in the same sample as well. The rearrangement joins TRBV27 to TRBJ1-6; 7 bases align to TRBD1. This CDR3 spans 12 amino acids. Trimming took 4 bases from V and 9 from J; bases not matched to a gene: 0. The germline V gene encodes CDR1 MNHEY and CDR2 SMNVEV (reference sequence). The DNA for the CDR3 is TGTGCCAGCAGTTCAGGGGGTTCACCCCTCCACTTT. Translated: CASSSGGSPLHF.

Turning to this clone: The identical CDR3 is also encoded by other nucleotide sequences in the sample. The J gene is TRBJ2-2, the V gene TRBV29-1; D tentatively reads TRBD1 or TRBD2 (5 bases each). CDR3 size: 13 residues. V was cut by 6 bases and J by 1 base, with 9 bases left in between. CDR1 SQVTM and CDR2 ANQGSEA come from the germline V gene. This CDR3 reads CSVRDGNTGELFF. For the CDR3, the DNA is TGCAGCGTCCGGGACGGGAACACCGGGGAGCTGTTTTTT.

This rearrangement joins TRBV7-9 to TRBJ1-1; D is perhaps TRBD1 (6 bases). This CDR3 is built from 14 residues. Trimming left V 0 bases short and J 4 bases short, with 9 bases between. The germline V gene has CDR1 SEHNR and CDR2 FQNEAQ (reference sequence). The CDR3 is CASSLAEGGTEAFF. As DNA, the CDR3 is TGTGCCAGCAGCTTAGCCGAAGGGGGCACTGAAGCTTTCTTT.

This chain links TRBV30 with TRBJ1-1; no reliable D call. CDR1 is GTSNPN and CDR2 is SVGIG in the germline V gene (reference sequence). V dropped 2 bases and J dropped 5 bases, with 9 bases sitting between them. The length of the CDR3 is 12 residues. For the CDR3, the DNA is TGTGCCTGGAGTCCGCCTATAACTGAAGCTTTCTTT. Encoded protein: CAWSPPITEAFF.

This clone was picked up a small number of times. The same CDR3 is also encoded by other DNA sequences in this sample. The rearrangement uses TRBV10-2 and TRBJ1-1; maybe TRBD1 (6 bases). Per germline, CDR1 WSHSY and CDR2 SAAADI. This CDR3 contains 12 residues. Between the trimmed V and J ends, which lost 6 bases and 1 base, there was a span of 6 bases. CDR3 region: CASRTGNTEAFF. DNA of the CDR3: TGCGCCAGCAGGACAGGGAACACTGAAGCTTTCTTT.

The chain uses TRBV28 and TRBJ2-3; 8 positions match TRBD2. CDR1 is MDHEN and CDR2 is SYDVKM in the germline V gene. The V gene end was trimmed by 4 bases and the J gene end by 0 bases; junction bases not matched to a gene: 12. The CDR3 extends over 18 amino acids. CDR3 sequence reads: CASSYGTSGRSSTDTQYF. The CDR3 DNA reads TGTGCCAGCAGTTATGGAACTAGCGGAAGGTCTAGCACAGATACGCAGTATTTT.

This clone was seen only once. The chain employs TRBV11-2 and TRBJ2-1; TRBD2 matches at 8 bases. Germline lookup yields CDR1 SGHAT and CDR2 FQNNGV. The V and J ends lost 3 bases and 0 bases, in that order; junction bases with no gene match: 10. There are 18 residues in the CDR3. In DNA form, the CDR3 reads TGTGCCAGCAGCTTGGTTACCCGGGAGGGCCTCTCCTACAATGAGCAGTTCTTC. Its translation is CASSLVTREGLSYNEQFF. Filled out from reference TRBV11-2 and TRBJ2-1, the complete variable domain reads EAGVAQSPRYKIIEKRQSVAFWCNPISGHATLYWYQQILGQGPKLLIQFQNNGVVDDSQLPKDRFSAERLKGVDSTLKIQPAKLEDSAVYLCASSLVTREGLSYNEQFFGPGTRLTVL.

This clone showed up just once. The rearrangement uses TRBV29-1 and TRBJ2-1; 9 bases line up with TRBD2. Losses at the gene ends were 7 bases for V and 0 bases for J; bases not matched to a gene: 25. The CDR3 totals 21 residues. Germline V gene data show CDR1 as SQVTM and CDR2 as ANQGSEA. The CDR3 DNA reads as TGCAGCGCCCTCCGGGGAGGGCCTAGACTAGCGGCCACCCCCTCCTACAATGAGCAGTTCTTC. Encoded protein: CSALRGGPRLAATPSYNEQFF.

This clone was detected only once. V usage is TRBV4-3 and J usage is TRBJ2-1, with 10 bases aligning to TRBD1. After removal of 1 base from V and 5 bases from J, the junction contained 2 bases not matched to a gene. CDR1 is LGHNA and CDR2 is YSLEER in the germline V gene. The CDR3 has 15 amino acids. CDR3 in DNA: TGCGCCAGCAGCCAAGTTGGGACAGGGGACAATGAGCAGTTCTTC. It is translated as CASSQVGTGDNEQFF.

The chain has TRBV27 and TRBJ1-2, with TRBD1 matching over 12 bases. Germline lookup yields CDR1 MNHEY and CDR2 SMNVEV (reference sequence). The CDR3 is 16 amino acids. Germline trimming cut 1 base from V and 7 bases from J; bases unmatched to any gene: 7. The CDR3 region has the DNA TGTGCCAGCAGTTTATGGGGACAGGGGGCGAGTGGTGGCTACACCTTC. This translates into CASSLWGQGASGGYTF.

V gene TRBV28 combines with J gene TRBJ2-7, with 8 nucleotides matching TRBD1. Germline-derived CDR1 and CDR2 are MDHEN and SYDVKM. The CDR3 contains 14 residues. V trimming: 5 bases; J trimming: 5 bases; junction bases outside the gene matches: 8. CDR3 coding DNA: TGTGCCAGCAGTACTGACAGGGGTCCGGACGAGCAGTACTTC. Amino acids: CASSTDRGPDEQYF.

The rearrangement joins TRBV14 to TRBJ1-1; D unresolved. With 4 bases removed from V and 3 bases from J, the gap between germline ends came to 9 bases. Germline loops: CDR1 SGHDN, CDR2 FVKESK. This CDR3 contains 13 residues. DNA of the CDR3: TGTGCCAGCAGCCGCTCAGGAGACACTGAAGCTTTCTTT. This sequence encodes CASSRSGDTEAFF.

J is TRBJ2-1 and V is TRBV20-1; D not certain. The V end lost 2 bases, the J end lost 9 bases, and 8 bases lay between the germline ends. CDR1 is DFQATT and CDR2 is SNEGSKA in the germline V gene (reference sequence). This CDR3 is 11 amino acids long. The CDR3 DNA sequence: TGCAGTGCTAGACAAGTAAGTGAGCAGTTCTTC. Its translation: CSARQVSEQFF.

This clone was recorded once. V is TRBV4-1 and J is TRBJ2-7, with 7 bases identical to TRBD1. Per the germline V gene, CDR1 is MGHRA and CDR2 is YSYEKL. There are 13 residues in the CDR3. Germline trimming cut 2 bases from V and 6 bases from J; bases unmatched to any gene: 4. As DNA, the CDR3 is TGCGCCAGCAGCCAATCGACAGGGTTCGAGCAGTACTTC. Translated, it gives CASSQSTGFEQYF.

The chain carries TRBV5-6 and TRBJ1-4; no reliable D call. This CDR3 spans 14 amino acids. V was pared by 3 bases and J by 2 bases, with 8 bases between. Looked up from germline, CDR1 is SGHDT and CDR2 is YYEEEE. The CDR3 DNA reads TGTGCCAGCAGCTCACTGTGGACTAATGAAAAACTGTTTTTT. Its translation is CASSSLWTNEKLFF. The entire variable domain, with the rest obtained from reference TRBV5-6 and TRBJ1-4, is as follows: DAGVTQSPTHLIKTRGQQVTLRCSPKSGHDTVSWYQQALGQGPQFIFQYYEEEERQRGNFPDRFSGHQFPNYSSELNVNALLLGDSALYLCASSSLWTNEKLFFGSGTQLSVL.

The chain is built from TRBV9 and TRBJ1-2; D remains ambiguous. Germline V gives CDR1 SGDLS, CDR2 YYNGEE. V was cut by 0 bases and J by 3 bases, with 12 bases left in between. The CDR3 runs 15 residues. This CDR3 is CASSVGWETHYGYTF. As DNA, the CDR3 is TGTGCCAGCAGCGTAGGATGGGAAACCCACTATGGCTACACCTTC.

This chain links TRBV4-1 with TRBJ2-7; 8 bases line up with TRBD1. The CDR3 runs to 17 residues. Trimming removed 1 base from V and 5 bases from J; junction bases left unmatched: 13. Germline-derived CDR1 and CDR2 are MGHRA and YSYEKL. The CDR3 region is CASSQGQGTFGVHEQYF. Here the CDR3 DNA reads TGCGCCAGCAGCCAAGGACAGGGGACTTTCGGTGTCCACGAGCAGTACTTC.

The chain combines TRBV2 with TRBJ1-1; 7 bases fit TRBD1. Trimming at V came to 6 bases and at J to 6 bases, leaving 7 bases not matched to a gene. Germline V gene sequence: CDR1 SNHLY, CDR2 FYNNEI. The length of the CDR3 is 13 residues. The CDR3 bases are TGTGCCAGCAGAGAACAGGGGTGGGCTGAAGCTTTCTTT. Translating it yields CASREQGWAEAFF. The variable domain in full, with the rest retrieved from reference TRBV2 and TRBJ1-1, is EPEVTQTPSHQVTQMGQEVILRCVPISNHLYFYWYRQILGQKVEFLVSFYNNEISEKSEIFDDQFSVERPDGSNFTLKIRSTKLEDSAMYFCASREQGWAEAFFGQGTRLTVV.

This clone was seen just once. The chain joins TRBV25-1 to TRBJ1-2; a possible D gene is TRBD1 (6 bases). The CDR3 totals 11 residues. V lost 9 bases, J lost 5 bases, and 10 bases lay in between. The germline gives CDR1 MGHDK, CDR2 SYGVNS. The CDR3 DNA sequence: TGTGCCAGTTCAGGGGATTATGGCTACACCTTC. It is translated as CASSGDYGYTF.